The 12 T cell receptor beta chains presented below share a single source sample, sequenced in a study of technical replicates of blood from a few donors. This table comes from immunoSEQ multiplex PCR, and its TCRdb copy is limited to in-frame clones, with some not included. The table lists 75,000 to 100,000 clones, approximately 96% of them singletons, with under 0.45% in the top ten. Sequenced: T cells isolated from PBMCs. These receptors were obtained from a human donor in good health.

This clone was seen just once. The V and J genes are TRBV2 and TRBJ2-1; 7 bases fit TRBD2. The germline CDR1 and CDR2 sequences are SNHLY and FYNNEI. Unmatched junction bases numbered 12, after V lost 1 base and J lost 3 bases. CDR3 length: 18 amino acids. CDR3 nucleotide sequence: TGTGCCAGCAGTGAAGAGGCTAGCGGAGGAGATTACTACAATGAGCAGTTCTTC. This gives the protein CASSEEASGGDYYNEQFF.

The chain links TRBV4-2 to TRBJ2-3; D may be TRBD2 (5 bases). The CDR3 covers 16 residues. CDR1 is LGHNA and CDR2 is YNFKEQ in the germline V gene. The V end lost 1 base, the J end lost 3 bases, and 14 bases lay between the germline ends. The CDR3 DNA follows: TGTGCCAGCAGCCAAGGTCCCGGGATCGGGACAGATACGCAGTATTTT. Its protein product is CASSQGPGIGTDTQYF.

The V gene is TRBV19, the J gene TRBJ2-2, with 9 bases lining up with TRBD2. The CDR3 is 14 residues long. After removal of 4 bases from V and 4 bases from J, the junction contained 1 base not matched to a gene. Germline assignment: CDR1 LNHDA and CDR2 SQIVND (reference sequence). CDR3 sequence: CASSSGRATGELFF. CDR3 nucleotides: TGTGCCAGTAGTAGCGGGAGGGCCACCGGGGAGCTGTTTTTT.

V usage is TRBV7-3 and J usage is TRBJ2-7, with 7 bases aligning to TRBD2. V was clipped by 5 bases and J by 1 base; unmatched bases: 5. CDR1 and CDR2 (germline): SGHTA, FQGTGA. CDR3 length equals 14 residues. The CDR3 DNA follows: TGTGCCAGCAGCCCGAGAGCGGGATCCTACGAGCAGTACTTC. This sequence encodes CASSPRAGSYEQYF. Full variable domain (rest looked up from reference TRBV7-3 and TRBJ2-7): GAGVSQTPSNKVTEKGKYVELRCDPISGHTALYWYRQSLGQGPEFLIYFQGTGAADDSGLPNDRFFAVRPEGSVSTLKIQRTERGDSAVYLCASSPRAGSYEQYFGPGTRLTVT.

V and J are TRBV11-2 and TRBJ1-2; tentative D call: TRBD1 (5 bases). The germline V and J ends were trimmed by 4 bases and 4 bases, with 10 bases remaining between them. This CDR3 has 13 amino acids. The germline CDR1 and CDR2 sequences are SGHAT and FQNNGV. The CDR3 reads CASSSVQGYGYTF. DNA for the CDR3: TGTGCCAGCAGCTCGGTGCAGGGCTATGGCTACACCTTC.

The J gene is TRBJ1-3, the V gene TRBV5-1, with 9 bases lining up with TRBD1. Germline V gives CDR1 SGHRS, CDR2 YFSETQ. The ends lost 4 bases at V and 7 bases at J; junction bases unmatched: 6. This CDR3 has 14 residues. The CDR3 is CASSPGQGLNTIYF. In DNA form, the CDR3 reads TGCGCCAGCAGCCCGGGACAGGGCCTGAACACCATATATTTT.

The chain carries TRBV5-4 and TRBJ2-1; 11 bases are a match to TRBD2. The CDR3 totals 15 residues. The junction had 7 bases not matched to a gene; V was cut back by 3 bases and J by 8 bases. The germline V gene has CDR1 SGHNT and CDR2 YYREEE (reference sequence). The CDR3 reads CASSSGTSGTHEQFF. The CDR3 DNA reads as TGTGCCAGCAGCTCGGGGACTAGCGGAACTCATGAGCAGTTCTTC.

The chain joins TRBV28 to TRBJ1-4, with 7 bases fitting TRBD1. Trimming took 7 bases from V and 4 from J; bases not matched to a gene: 6. This CDR3 contains 14 residues. Germline CDR1 reads MDHEN; CDR2 reads SYDVKM. The CDR3 DNA follows: TGTGCCAGCACCTTAGGACAGGTTAATGAAAAACTGTTTTTT. This codes for CASTLGQVNEKLFF.

The chain links TRBV15 to TRBJ1-3; possible D gene TRBD1, 6 bases. This CDR3 comprises 17 residues. Trimming shortened V by 0 bases and J by 0 bases, and 12 bases separated the two germline ends. Germline-derived CDR1 and CDR2 are LNHNV and YYDKDF (reference sequence). CDR3 DNA: TGTGCCACCAGCAGAGATCGGACAGCTTTCTCTGGAAACACCATATATTTT. It codes for CATSRDRTAFSGNTIYF.

The chain links TRBV28 to TRBJ1-5; 7 nucleotides agree with TRBD1. With 4 bases clipped from V and 4 bases from J, the junction kept 7 bases outside the gene matches. The CDR3 length is 15 residues. Germline loops: CDR1 MDHEN, CDR2 SYDVKM. CDR3 loop: CASSYRGLGNQPQHF. CDR3 DNA: TGTGCCAGCAGTTACAGGGGCCTGGGGAATCAGCCCCAGCATTTT.

The gene calls are TRBV11-3 and TRBJ1-1, with D hard to call. Germline CDR1 and CDR2: SGHNT and YENEEA. This CDR3 is 12 amino acids long. Between the trimmed V and J ends, which lost 1 base and 7 bases, there was a span of 7 bases. The chain's CDR3 is CASSLARYEAFF. The CDR3, as DNA: TGTGCCAGCAGCTTAGCTCGGTATGAAGCTTTCTTT.

This chain uses TRBV9 with TRBJ2-7; 8 bases fit TRBD2. The CDR3 contains 15 residues. CDR1 is SGDLS, CDR2 YYNGEE, per germline. J lost 4 bases, V lost 1 base, and 7 bases had no gene match. This chain's CDR3 is CASSVLERELYEQYF. The CDR3 DNA is TGTGCCAGCAGCGTACTAGAGCGGGAGTTGTACGAGCAGTACTTC.